This T cell receptor beta chain comes out of a study of coeliac disease. On the study more broadly: Coeliac patients had newly diagnosed active disease, refractory type I disease, or gluten-free diet control.

This clone was picked up a small number of times. Antigen unknown. This CDR3 spans 13 amino acids. Germline V gene data show CDR1 as SGHTA and CDR2 as FQGTGA. The ends were cut back, 5 bases at V and 4 bases at J, with 11 bases in the middle. Study results and caveats: In active celiac disease, intraepithelial and lamina propria TRB and TRG repertoires were less clonal than controls.

The repertoire was sequenced with immunoSEQ multiplex PCR; TCRdb's copy has only in-frame clones and lacks some. This repertoire shows over 4,000 clones, less than 70% found once; its top ten account for 9.4%. Each fraction contributed one roughly 500,000-cell aliquot for sequencing. Input material: intraepithelial lymphocytes from the gut. The clonotype originates from a man aged 70-80 years with active celiac disease. The chain combines TRBV7-3 with TRBJ1-1; D is unclear. CDR3 nucleotides: TGTGCCAGCAGCGTTACGGCTAGCACTGAAGCTTTCTTT. It translates to CASSVTASTEAFF.